This T cell receptor beta chain was identified during a study of response to subunit inactivated influenza vaccine. This CDR3 contains 16 residues. The J segment lost 2 bases and the V segment lost 1 base, leaving 4 bases of the junction unmatched. Germline loops: CDR1 MGHRA, CDR2 YSYEKL. TCRdb re-called the RT-PCR reads through MiXCR, storing one row per CDR3 protein. The profile covers 500,000 to 700,000 distinct CDR3 sequences, with around 25% appearing a single time and about 2.8% taken by the ten largest. The sample holds a few counts of this clonotype. The data were also submitted as part of a second study, on T cells expressing NK-cell markers. In that study: Making the TCR beta cDNA relied on 5'RACE template switching with UMIs. Sorted CD3+CD56+NKG2C+, CD3+CD56+NKG2C- and CD3+CD56-NKG2C+ T cells supplied TCR beta repertoires. In several experiments, sorting was restricted to alpha-beta TCR T cells by an anti-gamma-delta TCR antibody.

The V call is TRBV4-1, the J call TRBJ2-3; 9 nucleotides line up with TRBD2. This TCR was recovered from a man in his fifties or sixties who received an inactivated influenza vaccine. Sequenced material: CD4+ T cells sorted from PBMCs, taken roughly 12 days after vaccination. CDR3 DNA: TGCGCCAGCAGCCAAGCGGCTAGCGGGACCACAGATACGCAGTATTTT. This gives the protein CASSQAASGTTDTQYF.